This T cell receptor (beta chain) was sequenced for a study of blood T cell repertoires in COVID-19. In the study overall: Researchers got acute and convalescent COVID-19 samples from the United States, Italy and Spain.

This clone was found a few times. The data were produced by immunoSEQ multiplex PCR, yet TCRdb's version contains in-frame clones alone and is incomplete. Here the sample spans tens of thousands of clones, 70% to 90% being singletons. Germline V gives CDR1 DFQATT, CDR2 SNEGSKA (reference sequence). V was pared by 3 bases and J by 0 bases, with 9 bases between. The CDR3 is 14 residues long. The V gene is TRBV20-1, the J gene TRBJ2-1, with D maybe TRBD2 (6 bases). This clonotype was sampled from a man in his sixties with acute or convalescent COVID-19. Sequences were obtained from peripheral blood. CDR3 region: CSASAGSSYNEQFF. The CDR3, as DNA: TGCAGTGCTAGTGCCGGGAGCTCCTACAATGAGCAGTTCTTC.